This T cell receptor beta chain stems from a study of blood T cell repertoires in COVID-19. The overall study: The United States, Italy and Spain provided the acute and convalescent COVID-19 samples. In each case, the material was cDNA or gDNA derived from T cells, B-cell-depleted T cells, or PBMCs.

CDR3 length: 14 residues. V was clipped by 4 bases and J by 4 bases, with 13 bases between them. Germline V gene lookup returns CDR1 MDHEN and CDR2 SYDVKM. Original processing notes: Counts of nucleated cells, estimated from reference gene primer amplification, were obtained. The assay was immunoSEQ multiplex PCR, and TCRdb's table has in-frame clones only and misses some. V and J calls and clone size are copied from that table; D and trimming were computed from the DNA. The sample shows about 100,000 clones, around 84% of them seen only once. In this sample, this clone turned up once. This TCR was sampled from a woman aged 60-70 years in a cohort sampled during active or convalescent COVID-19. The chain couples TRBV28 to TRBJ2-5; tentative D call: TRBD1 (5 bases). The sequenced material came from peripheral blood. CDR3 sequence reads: CASSSVGQGETQYF. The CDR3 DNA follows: TGTGCCAGCAGTTCAGTCGGGCAGGGAGAGACCCAGTACTTC.